These 18 T cell receptor beta chains originate from one sample sequenced in a study of radiation and T cells in renal cell carcinoma. Time point indicated: baseline pretreatment blood. Described treatment: 15 Gy SBRT to primary tumor, nephrectomy 4 weeks later. Method: immunoSEQ multiplex PCR; TCRdb's copy keeps in-frame clones and lacks some. The sample consists of about 49,000 clones, roughly 84% of them appearing once. The sequencing used blood, collected from a patient whose treatment included radiotherapy and nephrectomy. The receptors come from a woman aged 65 to 85 with renal cell carcinoma.

In nucleotides, the CDR3 is TGTGCCAGCAGTCAACAGCAGGGAGGGTACAATGAGCAGTTCTTC. Encoded protein: CASSQQQGGYNEQFF. The J gene is TRBJ2-1, the V gene TRBV5-6, with 7 nucleotides matching TRBD2. CDR3 length: 15 amino acids. V lost 5 bases and J lost 4; bases outside the gene matches: 9. Germline-derived CDR1 and CDR2 are SGHDT and YYEEEE.

The chain is built from TRBV7-9 and TRBJ2-7, with 11 bases fitting TRBD1. J was trimmed by 1 base and V by 4 bases; bases with no gene match: 3. Germline values: CDR1 SEHNR, CDR2 FQNEAQ (reference sequence). The CDR3 totals 15 residues. This CDR3 reads CASSYRDRGSYEQYF. In nucleotides, the CDR3 is TGTGCCAGCAGCTACCGGGACAGGGGGTCCTACGAGCAGTACTTC.

This chain joins TRBV29-1 and TRBJ2-7; TRBD2 matches at 11 bases. In germline, CDR1 is SQVTM, CDR2 ANQGSEA. The CDR3 sequence is 14 residues long. J lost 4 bases, V lost 6 bases, and 8 bases had no gene match. The CDR3 is CSVFTSGSFYEQYF. CDR3 sequence (DNA): TGCAGCGTCTTCACTAGCGGGAGTTTTTACGAGCAGTACTTC.

This chain uses TRBV7-9 with TRBJ2-7, with D possibly TRBD1 on 6 matching bases. The CDR3 has 17 amino acids. V shed 3 bases and J shed 0 bases, with 18 bases lying between them. CDR1 and CDR2 from the germline V gene are SEHNR and FQNEAQ (reference sequence). The CDR3 nucleotides read TGTGCCAGCAGCTTCCCCCGGACAGCACCCCCCTCCTACGAGCAGTACTTC. It is translated as CASSFPRTAPPSYEQYF. Together with reference TRBV7-9 and TRBJ2-7, the CDR3 gives the full variable domain: DTGVSQNPRHKITKRGQNVTFRCDPISEHNRLYWYRQTLGQGPEFLTYFQNEAQLEKSRLLSDRFSAERPKGSFSTLEIQRTEQGDSAMYLCASSFPRTAPPSYEQYFGPGTRLTVT.

This clone was recorded once. V gene TRBV27 combines with J gene TRBJ2-7; 8 nucleotides align to TRBD2. The CDR3 loop spans 15 amino acids. V shed 3 bases, J shed 1 base, and the junction held 5 bases outside the gene matches. Looked up from germline, CDR1 is MNHEY and CDR2 is SMNVEV (reference sequence). The CDR3: CASSFIAGRSYEQYF. The CDR3 DNA reads TGTGCCAGCAGTTTCATAGCGGGGCGATCCTACGAGCAGTACTTC.

The rearrangement uses TRBV9 and TRBJ2-1; 8 bases map to TRBD2. The germline gives CDR1 SGDLS, CDR2 YYNGEE. V was clipped by 3 bases and J by 5 bases; unmatched bases: 7. The CDR3 covers 15 residues. CDR3 sequence reads: CASSAHGGEDNEQFF. The DNA of the CDR3 is TGTGCCAGCAGCGCCCACGGGGGGGAAGACAATGAGCAGTTCTTC.

This chain connects TRBV6-5 to TRBJ1-6; no clear D. CDR1 MNHEY and CDR2 SVGAGI come from the germline V gene. The CDR3 runs 13 residues. V was cut by 4 bases and J by 7 bases, with 8 bases left in between. CDR3 residues: CASSWQQNSPLHF. The CDR3 DNA is TGTGCCAGCAGTTGGCAGCAAAATTCACCCCTCCACTTT.

V is TRBV2 and J is TRBJ2-7, with 10 bases aligning to TRBD1. The CDR3 covers 15 residues. Trimming at V came to 6 bases and at J to 0 bases, leaving 5 bases not matched to a gene. Germline-derived CDR1 and CDR2 are SNHLY and FYNNEI. DNA of the CDR3: TGTGCCAGCAGGAGGGACAGGGGAGACTCCTACGAGCAGTACTTC. This sequence encodes CASRRDRGDSYEQYF.

The sample holds a few counts of this clone. The chain joins TRBV2 to TRBJ1-6; the D is unclear. Germline CDR1 and CDR2: SNHLY and FYNNEI. Trimming removed 0 bases at V and 13 bases at J, with 4 bases between. The CDR3 runs 11 residues. This CDR3 is CASSEAAPLHF. The CDR3 bases are TGTGCCAGCAGTGAAGCTGCCCCCCTCCACTTT.

The chain carries TRBV7-3 and TRBJ2-1; 9 bases are shared with TRBD1. Germline CDR1 SGHTA, CDR2 FQGTGA. With V trimmed by 3 bases and J by 9 bases, 6 bases remained unmatched. The CDR3 spans 14 residues. This CDR3 is CASSLGQGLGEQFF. CDR3 in DNA: TGTGCCAGCAGCTTGGGACAGGGTTTAGGTGAGCAGTTCTTC. Looking up the rest from reference TRBV7-3 and TRBJ2-1 gives the full variable domain: GAGVSQTPSNKVTEKGKYVELRCDPISGHTALYWYRQSLGQGPEFLIYFQGTGAADDSGLPNDRFFAVRPEGSVSTLKIQRTERGDSAVYLCASSLGQGLGEQFFGPGTRLTVL.

The rearrangement uses TRBV6-5 and TRBJ2-4, with 8 positions matching TRBD2. This CDR3 comprises 14 residues. V lost 6 bases, J lost 7 bases, and 8 bases stayed unmatched. CDR1 MNHEY and CDR2 SVGAGI come from the germline V gene. Here the CDR3 DNA reads TGTGCCAGCAGCCCCGGGGGGGACGGGAACATTCAGTACTTC. Translation: CASSPGGDGNIQYF.

V is TRBV7-9 and J is TRBJ2-7; D call uncertain. The germline V gene encodes CDR1 SEHNR and CDR2 FQNEAQ (reference sequence). Trimming left V 5 bases short and J 7 bases short, with 12 bases between. The CDR3 covers 12 residues. CDR3 amino acids: CASSEAPAEQYF. The DNA of the CDR3 is TGTGCCAGCAGCGAGGCCCCGGCGGAGCAGTACTTC. The full variable domain, its missing parts supplied by reference TRBV7-9 and TRBJ2-7, is DTGVSQNPRHKITKRGQNVTFRCDPISEHNRLYWYRQTLGQGPEFLTYFQNEAQLEKSRLLSDRFSAERPKGSFSTLEIQRTEQGDSAMYLCASSEAPAEQYFGPGTRLTVT.

In this sample, this clone turned up once. The V call is TRBV2, the J call TRBJ2-2, with TRBD2 matching over 7 bases. CDR3 length: 16 residues. Per germline, CDR1 SNHLY and CDR2 FYNNEI. J lost 0 bases, V lost 5 bases, and 6 bases had no gene match. The CDR3 coding sequence is TGTGCCAGCAGTTTTCTAGCGGTTCCGAACACCGGGGAGCTGTTTTTT. Its translation is CASSFLAVPNTGELFF.

This chain connects TRBV5-6 to TRBJ2-7; D is ambiguous. Trimming took off 1 base at V and 3 bases at J, with 5 bases between the two ends. This CDR3 contains 12 residues. Looked up from germline, CDR1 is SGHDT and CDR2 is YYEEEE. The CDR3 region has the DNA TGTGCCAGCAGCTTGCGGCTCTACGAGCAGTACTTC. Protein: CASSLRLYEQYF. Based on the CDR3 plus reference TRBV5-6 and TRBJ2-7, the full variable domain is DAGVTQSPTHLIKTRGQQVTLRCSPKSGHDTVSWYQQALGQGPQFIFQYYEEEERQRGNFPDRFSGHQFPNYSSELNVNALLLGDSALYLCASSLRLYEQYFGPGTRLTVT.

V is TRBV6-6 and J is TRBJ2-7; 8 bases are shared with TRBD1. The CDR3 sequence is 14 residues long. The germline V gene encodes CDR1 MNHNY and CDR2 SVGAGI (reference sequence). The J segment lost 1 base and the V segment lost 6 bases, leaving 5 bases of the junction unmatched. This CDR3 is CASRAGTGSYEQYF. The CDR3 DNA reads as TGTGCCAGCAGGGCCGGGACAGGTTCCTACGAGCAGTACTTC.

Only one count was recorded for this clone. This sequence joins TRBV5-1 and TRBJ2-5, with 8 bases lining up with TRBD1. CDR1 and CDR2 (germline): SGHRS, YFSETQ. The CDR3 is made up of 14 amino acids. V lost 2 bases to trimming and J lost 2 bases; unmatched junction nucleotides: 2. CDR3 in DNA: TGCGCCAGCAGCTTAAGGACAGGGCAAGAGACCCAGTACTTC. It codes for CASSLRTGQETQYF.

This chain joins TRBV9 and TRBJ1-4; 7 nucleotides agree with TRBD1. Germline V gene sequence: CDR1 SGDLS, CDR2 YYNGEE. The CDR3 length is 14 residues. The ends lost 2 bases at V and 8 bases at J; junction bases unmatched: 6. CDR3 nucleotides: TGTGCCAGCAGCGTGGGGCAGGGGGGAGAAAAACTGTTTTTT. This codes for CASSVGQGGEKLFF.

This clone has only a few counts. This chain connects TRBV5-4 to TRBJ1-2; the D gene is possibly TRBD1 (6 bases). This CDR3 has 14 amino acids. V was clipped by 3 bases and J by 3 bases, with 12 bases between them. The germline V gene has CDR1 SGHNT and CDR2 YYREEE (reference sequence). The CDR3 DNA reads TGTGCCAGCAGCTCGTTGGACAGAGACTATGGCTACACCTTC. It translates to CASSSLDRDYGYTF.